What follows describes a single TCR beta chain. This clone was found once. Its antigen target is currently unknown. Base-call qualities are not available, and no considerably larger clone is one nucleotide away. Participants in the prospective study were aged roughly 18 to 89 years, lived in some 24 United States geographic areas, and enrolled through a virtual design. Cohort assignment in the prospective study relied on participant-reported clinical history from a screening survey and a study questionnaire. In the prospective study, mobile phlebotomists collected whole blood, serum and a nasopharyngeal or oropharyngeal swab from each participant. Prospective study participants could optionally give additional blood draws and questionnaires over an approximately two-month period. Prospective study blood samples were shipped either frozen or at room temperature before DNA extraction. These data come from a study of blood T cell repertoires in COVID-19 (dated by TCRdb to the early 2020s). Study-level background: The collaborator samples originated in the United States, Italy and Spain and spanned the acute and convalescent phases of COVID-19. The material from the prospective study consisted of cDNA or gDNA derived from T cells, B-cell-depleted T cells, or PBMCs. The dataset comprised deeply sampled blood TCRbeta repertoires from subjects exposed to, actively infected with, or recovered from COVID-19. The repertoires were made available in a free public database intended to serve as a resource for research on the immune response to SARS-CoV-2. Samples came from the ongoing ImmuneRACE study (first 160 participants) plus 1,254 subjects from 6 global collaborators. The sample metadata nearly always contained a de-identified subject ID, COVID-19 status, age in years and sex. Where available, HLA class I and class II types were taken from metadata supplied by the sample provider and were not determined by assay-based typing. What the research found in general, with its limitations: Clinical and demographic metadata were provided uncurated, with the amount varying by source and participant.

The germline V gene (reference sequence) gives CDR1 as MNHEY and CDR2 as SMNVEV. A distance of 12 bases separates the germline ends of V and J, which lose 6 bases and 4 bases respectively. Inclusive of the bounding cysteine and phenylalanine, the CDR3 is 14 residues long. The read is trimmed to its CDR3 DNA, 42 bases read in frame from base 1. TCRbeta CDR3 regions were amplified from genomic DNA using the immunoSEQ Assay, a bias-controlled multiplex PCR. In the source study's methods: The number of nucleated cells in each sample was estimated from the amplification of reference gene primers within the assay. Sequence reads were collapsed and filtered to measure the absolute abundance of every unique TCRbeta CDR3 rearrangement. For each sample, productive Simpson clonality was calculated by taking the square root of Simpson's diversity index across productive rearrangements. Not all clones reach the TCRdb copy of this immuneACCESS table, which keeps in-frame sequences only. Checked studies attribute under half of the gap to unresolved V genes and leave the rest unexplained. V and J calls and clone size follow that table, whereas D and trimming were derived from the DNA. The sample contains fewer than 300,000 clones, around 90% of them found a single time. The top ten clones comprise 2.3% of the sample.

The sequenced sample consisted of PBMCs or T cells enriched from blood (not recorded which). Here the chain combines TRBV27 and TRBJ2-2, and the D gene may be TRBD1, 5 bases matching. This receptor was obtained from a woman between 35 and 50 years old with acute COVID-19. The nucleotide sequence reads as follows: TGTGCCAGCAGAATTGACAGTTTCACCGGGGAGCTGTTTTTT. Translated, it reads CASRIDSFTGELFF.